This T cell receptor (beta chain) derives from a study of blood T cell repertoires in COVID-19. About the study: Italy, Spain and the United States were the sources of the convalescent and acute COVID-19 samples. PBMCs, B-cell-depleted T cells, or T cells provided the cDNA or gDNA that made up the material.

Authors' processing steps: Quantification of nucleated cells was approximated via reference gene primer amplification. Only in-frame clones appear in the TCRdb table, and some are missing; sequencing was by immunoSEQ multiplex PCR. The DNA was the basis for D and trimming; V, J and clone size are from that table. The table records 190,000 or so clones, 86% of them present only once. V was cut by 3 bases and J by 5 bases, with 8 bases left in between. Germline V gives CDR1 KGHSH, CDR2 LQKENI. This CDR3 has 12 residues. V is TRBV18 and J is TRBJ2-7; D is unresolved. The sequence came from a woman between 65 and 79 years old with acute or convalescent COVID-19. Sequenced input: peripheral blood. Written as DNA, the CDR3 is TGTGCCAGCTCACCGATGGGCCACGAGCAGTACTTC. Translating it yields CASSPMGHEQYF.